The table lists the clone carrying this T cell receptor beta chain with many counts. The data belong to a study of patients and donors after allogeneic stem cell transplantation. The CDR3 length is 11 residues. V dropped 0 bases and J dropped 4 bases, with 0 bases sitting between them. TCRdb fed the RT-PCR reads into MiXCR, producing one record per CDR3 protein. In the table there are tens of thousands of distinct CDR3 sequences, under 7.5% of which are singletons. The sequence derives from a human donor who was either an allogeneic HSCT recipient or a stem cell or donor lymphocyte infusion donor (not recorded which). It is not recorded whose cells these are; they may come from a transplant donor. V and J are TRBV12-3 or TRBV12-4 and TRBJ2-5; D gene uncertain. Sequences were obtained from blood, either unsorted or a sorted T cell fraction (not recorded which). CDR3 sequence: CASSLAETQYF. CDR3 bases: TGTGCCAGCAGTTTAGCAGAGACCCAGTACTTC.